Shown below are 21 T cell receptor beta chains from a single sample sequenced in a study of T cell changes during pregnancy in multiple sclerosis. Sequencing was performed with immunoSEQ multiplex PCR; in TCRdb, only in-frame clones are kept and a portion is missing. Here the sample spans tens of thousands of clones, around nine tenths being singletons. Sequencing used peripheral blood, obtained in the first trimester of pregnancy. The receptors derive from a female donor in good health, enrolled as a control in a pregnancy study.

The CDR3 region has the DNA TGTGCCAGCAGCGTAGGAGGTAGCGGGCTACCCTACGAGCAGTACTTC. Its protein is CASSVGGSGLPYEQYF. This chain joins TRBV9 and TRBJ2-7; TRBD2 matches 7 bases. CDR1 and CDR2 (germline): SGDLS, YYNGEE. The CDR3 is 16 amino acids. With 0 bases clipped from V and 2 bases from J, the junction kept 8 bases outside the gene matches.

The rearrangement uses TRBV9 and TRBJ2-1; 11 nucleotides align to TRBD2. The length of the CDR3 is 16 residues. CDR1 SGDLS and CDR2 YYNGEE come from the germline V gene. The junction had 7 bases not matched to a gene; V was cut back by 3 bases and J by 5 bases. CDR3 sequence reads: CASSDPRLAGNNEQFF. The DNA for the CDR3 is TGTGCCAGCAGCGACCCAAGACTAGCGGGGAACAATGAGCAGTTCTTC. Using reference TRBV9 and TRBJ2-1 for the parts outside the CDR3, the full variable domain is DSGVTQTPKHLITATGQRVTLRCSPRSGDLSVYWYQQSLDQGLQFLIQYYNGEERAKGNILERFSAQQFPDLHSELNLSSLELGDSALYFCASSDPRLAGNNEQFFGPGTRLTVL.

This sequence joins TRBV7-6 and TRBJ1-5; D possibly corresponds to TRBD1 (6 bases). The length of the CDR3 is 15 residues. Germline loops: CDR1 SGHVS, CDR2 FNYEAQ. V lost 5 bases and J 2 bases, leaving 13 bases between the germline ends. The CDR3 spells CASSRRGGGNQPQHF. CDR3 coding DNA: TGTGCCAGCAGCCGTAGGGGGGGTGGCAATCAGCCCCAGCATTTT.

The V gene is TRBV7-8, the J gene TRBJ1-2, with 8 bases matching TRBD1. V lost 0 bases, J lost 8 bases, and 5 bases stayed unmatched. This CDR3 region has 14 residues. Germline V CDR1 and CDR2: SGHVS, FQNEAQ. CDR3 in amino acids: CASSLATGAEGYTF. The CDR3, as DNA: TGTGCCAGCAGCTTAGCGACAGGGGCGGAGGGCTACACCTTC.

V gene TRBV11-3 combines with J gene TRBJ1-1; possibly TRBD1 for D (5 bases). The CDR3 totals 13 residues. Germline assignment: CDR1 SGHNT and CDR2 YENEEA. V was clipped by 5 bases and J by 10 bases, with 17 bases between them. The CDR3 sequence: CASSPSTPGGAFF. CDR3 coding DNA: TGTGCCAGCAGCCCGTCCACCCCGGGGGGAGCTTTCTTT. Variable domain in full (rest from reference TRBV11-3 and TRBJ1-1): EAGVVQSPRYKIIEKKQPVAFWCNPISGHNTLYWYLQNLGQGPELLIRYENEEAVDDSQLPKDRFSAERLKGVDSTLKIQPAELGDSAVYLCASSPSTPGGAFFGQGTRLTVV.

The chain links TRBV6-6 to TRBJ1-2, with 10 bases matching TRBD1. J gave up 7 bases and V 4 bases, and 9 bases lay outside the gene matches. Germline-derived CDR1 and CDR2 are MNHNY and SVGAGI (reference sequence). The CDR3 consists of 15 residues. The CDR3 sequence is CASSFQDRGPPGYTF. CDR3 DNA: TGTGCCAGCAGTTTCCAAGACAGGGGGCCGCCTGGCTACACCTTC.

The chain recombines TRBV19 with TRBJ2-1; 9 bases line up with TRBD2. Looked up from germline, CDR1 is LNHDA and CDR2 is SQIVND (reference sequence). After removal of 7 bases from V and 10 bases from J, the junction contained 11 bases not matched to a gene. The CDR3 covers 14 residues. The CDR3 sequence is CASKFAGGNGEQFF. CDR3 DNA: TGTGCCAGTAAATTCGCGGGAGGGAATGGGGAGCAGTTCTTC.

The chain recombines TRBV4-1 with TRBJ1-4; D not resolved. Trimming took 4 bases from V and 5 from J, leaving 11 bases between them. This CDR3 comprises 14 residues. CDR1 is MGHRA, CDR2 YSYEKL, per germline. The CDR3 protein is CASSRGRGNEKLFF. In DNA, the CDR3 is TGCGCCAGCAGCCGAGGACGAGGGAATGAAAAACTGTTTTTT.

This chain uses TRBV5-1 with TRBJ2-1; perhaps TRBD2 as D (6 bases). Germline lookup yields CDR1 SGHRS and CDR2 YFSETQ. This CDR3 is 14 amino acids long. V was pared by 3 bases and J by 8 bases, with 15 bases between. The CDR3 protein is CASSSGEPVDEQFF. The CDR3 coding sequence is TGCGCCAGCAGCTCGGGGGAACCCGTGGATGAGCAGTTCTTC.

V is TRBV11-3 and J is TRBJ2-1; weak D call: TRBD2 (6 bases). Germline CDR1 and CDR2: SGHNT and YENEEA. V was cut by 5 bases and J by 2 bases, with 13 bases left in between. The CDR3 consists of 15 residues. CDR3 in amino acids: CASSIGGPPYNEQFF. The CDR3 region has the DNA TGTGCCAGCAGCATCGGAGGGCCCCCCTACAATGAGCAGTTCTTC.

This clone was counted between two and nine times. This chain uses TRBV7-9 with TRBJ2-1, with a possible D match to TRBD1 (5 bases). Germline CDR1 SEHNR, CDR2 FQNEAQ (reference sequence). Between the trimmed V and J ends, which lost 2 bases and 10 bases, there was a span of 12 bases. The CDR3 covers 13 residues. The CDR3 loop is CASSLPVPGEQFF. CDR3 DNA: TGTGCCAGCAGCTTACCCGTCCCAGGGGAGCAGTTCTTC.

The DNA for the CDR3 is TGTGCCAGCTCACCACCGAGAGCACCAGCGGGGGGGCGAAATGAGCAGTTCTTC. Protein: CASSPPRAPAGGRNEQFF. The chain recombines TRBV18 with TRBJ2-1, with 10 bases lining up with TRBD2. The CDR3 spans 18 residues. V was pared by 0 bases and J by 7 bases, with 12 bases of the junction left unmatched. Looked up from germline, CDR1 is KGHSH and CDR2 is LQKENI.

The rearrangement joins TRBV2 to TRBJ2-3; 8 bases match TRBD2. V trimming: 3 bases; J trimming: 6 bases; junction bases outside the gene matches: 8. The CDR3 length is 15 residues. Germline V gives CDR1 SNHLY, CDR2 FYNNEI. CDR3 bases: TGTGCCAGCAGTGAGTTAGCGGGACCCTATGATACGCAGTATTTT. It is translated as CASSELAGPYDTQYF.

This sequence joins TRBV2 and TRBJ1-6, with a tentative D call TRBD1 (6 bases). The CDR3 extends over 14 amino acids. V lost 6 bases, J lost 10 bases, and 16 bases lay in between. Germline V gives CDR1 SNHLY, CDR2 FYNNEI. CDR3 sequence (DNA): TGTGCCAGCAGCCTCGGACAGATGGGGTCACCCCTCCACTTT. It encodes CASSLGQMGSPLHF.

V and J are TRBV4-2 and TRBJ1-2; possibly TRBD1 for D (5 bases). V was pared by 0 bases and J by 14 bases, with 13 bases between. The germline gives CDR1 LGHNA, CDR2 YNFKEQ. The CDR3 length is 12 residues. The CDR3 bases are TGTGCCAGCAGCCAAGATCTTGAAGGGGTTACCTTC. Translated: CASSQDLEGVTF.

The chain carries TRBV7-9 and TRBJ2-7; perhaps TRBD1 as D (6 bases). Germline V CDR1 and CDR2: SEHNR, FQNEAQ (reference sequence). The CDR3 consists of 14 residues. V lost 7 bases, J lost 5 bases, and 18 bases lay in between. The CDR3 loop is CASNPVTGIHEQYF. DNA of the CDR3: TGTGCCAGCAACCCGGTGACAGGAATCCACGAGCAGTACTTC.

The chain has TRBV5-4 and TRBJ2-7, with 7 bases fitting TRBD1. The CDR3 has 13 amino acids. The V and J ends lost 4 bases and 5 bases, in that order; junction bases with no gene match: 6. Germline assignment: CDR1 SGHNT and CDR2 YYREEE (reference sequence). CDR3 sequence reads: CASSRQGIDEQYF. Written as DNA, the CDR3 is TGTGCCAGCAGCCGACAGGGTATCGACGAGCAGTACTTC.

The V gene is TRBV6-1, the J gene TRBJ2-4, with D possibly matching TRBD1 (8 bases). V lost 1 base and J 0 bases, leaving 28 bases between the germline ends. This CDR3 region has 22 residues. Germline values: CDR1 MNHNS, CDR2 SASEGT. The DNA for the CDR3 is TGTGCCAGCAGTGAAGTGGGGGGGGGACAGGCCTTACCTGGAATAGCCAAAAACATTCAGTACTTC. It translates to CASSEVGGGQALPGIAKNIQYF.

This sequence joins TRBV7-3 and TRBJ2-3; TRBD2 is a possible D gene (6 bases). Germline assignment: CDR1 SGHTA and CDR2 FQGTGA. This CDR3 contains 16 residues. Trimming pared 1 base from V and 5 bases from J, leaving 16 bases between. The CDR3 DNA follows: TGTGCCAGCAGCTTAAAGGTTAGCCAGGAGGGAGATACGCAGTATTTT. This gives the protein CASSLKVSQEGDTQYF.

The V gene is TRBV5-4, the J gene TRBJ2-2; a possible D gene is TRBD1 (5 bases). Trimming took off 6 bases at V and 3 bases at J, with 12 bases between the two ends. This CDR3 is built from 14 residues. Per germline, CDR1 SGHNT and CDR2 YYREEE (reference sequence). CDR3 nucleotides: TGTGCCAGCAAAGACAGCCCAGACACCGGGGAGCTGTTTTTT. Encoded protein: CASKDSPDTGELFF. Supplemented by reference TRBV5-4 and TRBJ2-2, the full variable domain reads ETGVTQSPTHLIKTRGQQVTLRCSSQSGHNTVSWYQQALGQGPQFIFQYYREEENGRGNFPPRFSGLQFPNYSSELNVNALELDDSALYLCASKDSPDTGELFFGEGSRLTVL.

The chain uses TRBV15 and TRBJ2-3; 8 positions match TRBD1. CDR3 length equals 16 residues. The V segment lost 2 bases and the J segment 0 bases; nucleotides outside the gene matches: 4. Germline lookup yields CDR1 LNHNV and CDR2 YYDKDF (reference sequence). The CDR3 DNA reads as TGTGCCACCAGCAGACGGACAGGGACTAGCACAGATACGCAGTATTTT. Its translation is CATSRRTGTSTDTQYF.